At least ten counts were recorded for the clone carrying this T cell receptor (beta chain). The TCR beta CDR3 regions underwent amplification using RNA transcripts as the source. The primer set for the first-round RT-PCR of the TCR CDR3 was HTBI. Using its own MiXCR run on the multiplex PCR reads, TCRdb lists one record per CDR3 protein. There are roughly 56,000 distinct CDR3 sequences in the sample; 49% occur only once, and about an eighth lies in the top ten. Ophthalmopathy patients all had a Clinical Activity Score of at least 3, a NOSPECS grade of at least 4 and disease under 3 months old. Extraction of PBMCs used approximately 10 ml of fresh peripheral blood. This specimen belongs to a study of T cells in Graves' hyperthyroidism and ophthalmopathy. V was pared by 2 bases and J by 9 bases, with 11 bases between. This CDR3 has 13 amino acids. From germline, CDR1 is SNHLY and CDR2 FYNNEI.

Sequencing was done on a sample of blood. The clonotype was recovered from a woman in her twenties or thirties with Graves' ophthalmopathy. This sequence joins TRBV2 and TRBJ1-5; D unclear. The CDR3 region has the DNA TGTGCCAGCAGTGAAAGACCCCTAGGGCCCCAGCATTTT. Protein: CASSERPLGPQHF.